This T cell receptor beta chain was profiled in a study of T cells after yellow fever vaccination. Study context: Each low-cell-number fraction was prepared by means of SMART-Seq v4 Ultra Low Input.

Template-switching 5'RACE yielded the TCR cDNA; a universal primer site and UMIs were added in the process. One entry per CDR3 protein results from TCRdb running MiXCR on the 5' RACE reads. Seen here are some 350,000 distinct CDR3 sequences, 3.5% to 4.5% observed once, and the top ten hold roughly 24%. General study points: Primary-vaccination clones mostly resurfaced post-booster (nearly 97% CD4, roughly 90% CD8). Bulk-population clonotypes that are abundant could appear as contaminants in FACS-sorted repertoires.

The sample holds many counts of this clonotype. Its antigen is not known. Trimming removed 5 bases at V and 4 bases at J, with 11 bases between. The CDR3 consists of 13 residues. This chain joins TRBV12-3 or TRBV12-4 and TRBJ1-2; a weak D match, TRBD1 (6 bases). The receptor was isolated from a young man who received the YFV17D yellow fever vaccine. The sequencing here drew on PBMCs, taken 5 days after the yellow fever booster vaccination. The CDR3 DNA is TGTGCCAGCAGTCCAGGGGCCACCTATGGCTACACCTTC. This sequence encodes CASSPGATYGYTF.